This entry describes one T cell receptor beta chain. CD8 cells regarded as naive lacked CD45RO, were positively chosen for CCR7, and omitted terminally differentiated effector memory CD45RA+ cells. Healthy HIV-negative adults without recent acute infections or vaccinations served as donors. This sample was included in a study of shared clonotypes between healthy human individuals. When replicate PCRs were run on sorted subsets, they used 200 ng DNA, approximately 33,000 T cell genomes. Measured with immunoSEQ multiplex PCR; TCRdb has only the in-frame clones, and not every one. Here the sample spans around 2,100,000 clones, about 95% being singletons. The ends were cut back, 2 bases at V and 7 bases at J, with 11 bases in the middle. The length of the CDR3 is 13 residues. Germline V gene data show CDR1 as MNHEY and CDR2 as SMNVEV (reference sequence).

This clonotype was obtained from a man between 18 and 29 years old in good health. This chain links TRBV27 with TRBJ2-5; possibly TRBD2 for D (6 bases). Sequenced material: naive CD8+ T cells sorted from blood. In DNA form, the CDR3 reads TGTGCCAGCAGTTTAATGGGGGGAGGGACCCAGTACTTC. Translating it yields CASSLMGGGTQYF.